This T cell receptor beta chain was observed in a study of identical twins. Each CDR3 protein is one row after TCRdb ran MiXCR on the 5' RACE reads. The sample records under 300,000 distinct CDR3 sequences, 12% being singletons. The CDR3 is made up of 14 amino acids. The germline V and J ends were trimmed by 5 bases and 4 bases, with 15 bases remaining between them. Per the germline V gene, CDR1 is MNHEY and CDR2 is SMNVEV (reference sequence). There are a few counts of this clonotype. The data were also submitted as part of a second study, on yellow fever vaccine responses in identical twins.

The receptor was isolated from a woman aged 18-29 years in good health. Sequenced: memory (CD45RO+) T cells sorted from blood. This sequence joins TRBV27 and TRBJ2-7; a possible D gene is TRBD1 (5 bases). As DNA, the CDR3 is TGTGCCAGCAGTCCCGACCGCTACAGGTACGAGCAGTACTTC. It codes for CASSPDRYRYEQYF.